These 11 T cell receptor beta chains originate from one sample sequenced in a study of T-cell memory formation after mild COVID-19 (dated by TCRdb to the early 2020s). Receptor libraries were prepared by 5' RACE. These reads were obtained on an Illumina NovaSeq 6000. TCRdb reran the public reads through fastp at Q25 and MiXCR, keeping productive beta chains. Rows matching on CDR3 protein sequence are summarized as one entry with the most common DNA and genes. The sample table holds a few hundred thousand distinct CDR3 sequences, of which around 27% were seen once. Clones ranked in the top ten supply around an eighth of the sample. The sample consisted of PBMCs or a T cell subset sorted from them (not recorded which). These receptors were obtained from an adult woman who had mild COVID-19 (a few samples of this study predate the infection). The sample titles of this study are shuffled in the database, so cell type and time point are left out; the donor was told from shared clones.

The CDR3 bases are TGTGCCAGCAGTGTGGTAGCGGGGGGTCCTTGGAATGAGCAGTTCTTC. This codes for CASSVVAGGPWNEQFF. The chain carries TRBV25-1 and TRBJ2-1, with TRBD2 matching 10 bases. The CDR3 is 16 amino acids. Germline V CDR1 and CDR2: MGHDK, SYGVNS. Trimming at V came to 4 bases and at J to 7 bases, leaving 10 bases not matched to a gene.

This clonotype was observed a handful of times. The rearrangement uses TRBV29-1 and TRBJ2-2; perhaps TRBD2 as D (6 bases). V was shortened by 6 bases and J by 6 bases, with 11 bases between the two germline ends. CDR1 SQVTM and CDR2 ANQGSEA come from the germline V gene. This CDR3 comprises 12 residues. The CDR3 sequence is CSVDTSSGELFF. The CDR3 bases are TGCAGCGTGGATACTAGCTCCGGGGAGCTGTTTTTT.

The sample holds a few counts of this clonotype. This chain connects TRBV7-2 to TRBJ2-7; 7 positions match TRBD2. Losses at the gene ends were 1 base for V and 4 bases for J; bases not matched to a gene: 4. The CDR3 extends over 14 amino acids. CDR1 is SGHTA, CDR2 FQGNSA, per germline. CDR3 in amino acids: CASSLGGRTYEQYF. The CDR3 nucleotides read TGTGCCAGCAGCTTAGGCGGGAGAACGTACGAGCAGTACTTC.

This clonotype appeared many times. The chain uses TRBV12-3 or TRBV12-4 and TRBJ2-1; 11 positions agree with TRBD2. The CDR3 covers 15 residues. V was pared by 4 bases and J by 4 bases, with 3 bases of the junction left unmatched. The CDR3 DNA sequence: TGTGCCAGCAGTTCCAGGACTAGCGGGTACAATGAGCAGTTCTTC. Its translation is CASSSRTSGYNEQFF.

There are a few counts of this clonotype. J is TRBJ1-4 and V is TRBV7-9; D gene unclear. This CDR3 has 14 residues. Trimming shortened V by 5 bases and J by 3 bases, and 10 bases separated the two germline ends. Germline V gives CDR1 SEHNR, CDR2 FQNEAQ (reference sequence). The CDR3 bases are TGTGCCAGCAGCCCCGGGAGGGCTAATGAAAAACTGTTTTTT. Translation: CASSPGRANEKLFF.

This chain links TRBV4-1 with TRBJ1-2, with 8 bases identical to TRBD1. V trimming: 2 bases; J trimming: 6 bases; junction bases outside the gene matches: 11. The CDR3 sequence is 16 residues long. Germline assignment: CDR1 MGHRA and CDR2 YSYEKL. CDR3 sequence reads: CASSQQPTDRGDGYTF. CDR3 nucleotides: TGCGCCAGCAGCCAACAACCGACCGACAGGGGAGATGGCTACACCTTC.

The sample holds a few counts of this clonotype. V and J are TRBV5-1 and TRBJ2-3; perhaps TRBD2 as D (6 bases). CDR3 length: 15 residues. The germline CDR1 and CDR2 sequences are SGHRS and YFSETQ. Trimming pared 2 bases from V and 4 bases from J, leaving 14 bases between. CDR3 region: CASSLGGTAADTQYF. The DNA of the CDR3 is TGCGCCAGCAGCTTAGGCGGGACCGCCGCAGATACGCAGTATTTT.

The chain combines TRBV5-1 with TRBJ2-5; D perhaps matches TRBD2 (5 bases). V was cut by 7 bases and J by 1 base, with 20 bases left in between. CDR1 SGHRS and CDR2 YFSETQ come from the germline V gene. This CDR3 has 16 amino acids. The DNA for the CDR3 is TGCGCCAGCGGCCGCGGGCTGTCGGATGGCCAAGAGACCCAGTACTTC. It translates to CASGRGLSDGQETQYF.

This clonotype was counted only a few times. The chain carries TRBV20-1 and TRBJ2-7; 7 bases are a match to TRBD2. The germline gives CDR1 DFQATT, CDR2 SNEGSKA (reference sequence). With V trimmed by 2 bases and J by 0 bases, 19 bases remained unmatched. There are 19 residues in the CDR3. The CDR3 spells CSARTTRAWRRGTSYEQYF. In DNA, the CDR3 is TGCAGTGCTAGAACGACCCGGGCCTGGCGGCGGGGGACCTCCTACGAGCAGTACTTC.

The V gene is TRBV12-3 or TRBV12-4, the J gene TRBJ2-1; D gene unclear. V lost 7 bases to trimming and J lost 6 bases, with 16 bases between them. The CDR3 sequence is 14 residues long. The CDR3 DNA follows: TGTGCCAGCACCTCGAGCAGGTCGGGCAATGAGCAGTTCTTC. This sequence encodes CASTSSRSGNEQFF.

This clonotype was seen a single time. This rearrangement joins TRBV18 to TRBJ1-3, with TRBD1 matching over 9 bases. There are 15 residues in the CDR3. V gave up 4 bases and J gave up 2 bases; unmatched junction bases: 3. The V gene's germline CDR1 is KGHSH and CDR2 LQKENI. CDR3 loop: CASSRGQGPGNTIYF. For the CDR3, the DNA is TGTGCCAGCTCACGGGGACAGGGCCCTGGAAACACCATATATTTT.